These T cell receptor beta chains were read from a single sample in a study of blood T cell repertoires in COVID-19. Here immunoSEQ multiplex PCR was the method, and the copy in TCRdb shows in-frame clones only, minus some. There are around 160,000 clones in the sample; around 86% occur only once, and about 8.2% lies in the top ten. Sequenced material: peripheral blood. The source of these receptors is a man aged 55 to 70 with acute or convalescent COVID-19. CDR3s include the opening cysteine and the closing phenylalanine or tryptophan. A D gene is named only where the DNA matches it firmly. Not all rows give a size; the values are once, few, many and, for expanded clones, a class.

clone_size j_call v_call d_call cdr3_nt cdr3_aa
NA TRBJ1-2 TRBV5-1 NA TGCGCCAGCAGCCCGGGGGGGGCTGACGGGTATGGCTACACCTTC CASSPGGADGYGYTF
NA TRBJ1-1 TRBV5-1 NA TGCGCCAGCAGCTTGGGGGGAGGGACTGAAGCTTTCTTT CASSLGGGTEAFF
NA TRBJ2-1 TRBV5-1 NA TGCGCCAGCACCGCCGTCGCAGGGGCTTACAATGAGCAGTTCTTC CASTAVAGAYNEQFF
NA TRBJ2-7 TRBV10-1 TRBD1 TGCGCCAGCAGCGACAGGGGTCTCGGCGAGCAGTACTTC CASSDRGLGEQYF
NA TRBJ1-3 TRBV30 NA TGTGCCTGGAGTGTTACGGACACCATATATTTT CAWSVTDTIYF
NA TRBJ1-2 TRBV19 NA TGTGCCAGTACTAAAGACGGGAGTAATGGCTACACCTTC CASTKDGSNGYTF
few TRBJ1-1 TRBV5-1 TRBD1 TGCGCCAGCAGCCCTCACAGGGGGCGATCGGATTGGAACACTGAAGCTTTCTTT CASSPHRGRSDWNTEAFF
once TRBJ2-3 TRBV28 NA TGTGCCAGCAGTTTACACAGGGCCCGCACAGATACGCAGTATTTT CASSLHRARTDTQYF
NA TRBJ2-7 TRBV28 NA TGTGCCAGCAATGGACAGACCTACGAGCAGTACTTC CASNGQTYEQYF
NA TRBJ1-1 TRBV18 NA TGTGCCAGCTCCCCGGCGCGGGACACTGAAGCTTTCTTT CASSPARDTEAFF
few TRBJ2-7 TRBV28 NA TGTGCCAGCAGCCTGACTAGACCCCCCTACGAGCAGTACTTC CASSLTRPPYEQYF
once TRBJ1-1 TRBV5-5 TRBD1 TGTGCCAGCAGCCATTTTCAACAGGGGCGCACTGAAGCTTTCTTT CASSHFQQGRTEAFF
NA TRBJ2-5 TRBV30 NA TGTGCCTGGAGTGGACAGAAGTCACAAGAGACCCAGTACTTC CAWSGQKSQETQYF
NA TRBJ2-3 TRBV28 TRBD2 TGTGCCAGCAGTTCCCCCCTCGCTAGCGGGTTTAGCACAGATACGCAGTATTTT CASSSPLASGFSTDTQYF
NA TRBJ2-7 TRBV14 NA TGTGCCAGCAGCCTCCTCGAGAGTAGCGCCTACGAGCAGTACTTC CASSLLESSAYEQYF
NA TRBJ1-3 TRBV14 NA TGTGCCAGCAGGCGCCCTATGGACTGGACCTGGGGAAGATTTCGTCTCATTGGAAACACCATATATTTT CASRRPMDWTWGRFRLIGNTIYF
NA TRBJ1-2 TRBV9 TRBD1 TGTGCCAGCAGCGCATCCCCTTACAGGGGGATGAACTATGGCTACACCTTC CASSASPYRGMNYGYTF
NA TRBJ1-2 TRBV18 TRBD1 TGTGCCAGTGACCAAGGGACAGCCTATGGCTACACCTTC CASDQGTAYGYTF
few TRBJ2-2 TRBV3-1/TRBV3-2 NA TGTGCCAGCAGCCTACGGGACGCCGCGGGGGGGGAGCTGTTTTTT CASSLRDAAGGELFF
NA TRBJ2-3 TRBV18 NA TGTGCCAGCTCACCACGGGCAGATGGAAGGGGAGATACGCAGTATTTT CASSPRADGRGDTQYF
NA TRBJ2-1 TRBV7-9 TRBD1 TGTGCCCTAGGCAGGGGGAGCCCCTACTACAATGAGCAGTTCTTC CALGRGSPYYNEQFF
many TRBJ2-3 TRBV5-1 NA TGCGCCAGCATCCGTGGGGGGAGCACAGATACGCAGTATTTT CASIRGGSTDTQYF
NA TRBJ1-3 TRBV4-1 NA TGCGCCAGCAGCCTTATCCGGGACACGCGCTCTGGAAACACCATATATTTT CASSLIRDTRSGNTIYF
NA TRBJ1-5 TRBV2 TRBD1 TGTGCCAGCAGCTCCACAGGGGGCCTTCAGCCCCAGCATTTT CASSSTGGLQPQHF
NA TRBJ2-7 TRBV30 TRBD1 TGTGCCGGGGGGAGGGGACAGGGTATATACGAGCAGTACTTC CAGGRGQGIYEQYF
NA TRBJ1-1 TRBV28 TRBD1 TGTGCCAGCAAACCGGGACAGGGGCCGAACACTGAAGCTTTCTTT CASKPGQGPNTEAFF
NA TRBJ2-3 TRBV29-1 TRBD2 TGCAGCGTTATGGGAGCGGGAGGGCCCACAGATACGCAGTATTTT CSVMGAGGPTDTQYF
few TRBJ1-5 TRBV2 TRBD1 TGTGCCAGCAAGGGGACAGGGGGCAATCAGCCCCAGCATTTT CASKGTGGNQPQHF
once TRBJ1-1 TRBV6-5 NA TGTGCCAGCAGTCTAGTTCTTGGAAGGACTGAAGCTTTCTTT CASSLVLGRTEAFF
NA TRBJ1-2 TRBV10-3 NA TGTGCCATCAGTGAGAGCGCGGGAGAGCGCTATGGCTACACCTTC CAISESAGERYGYTF
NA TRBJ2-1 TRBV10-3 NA TGTGCCATCGGGGGGTGGACTCCTGGGGATGAGCAGTTCTTC CAIGGWTPGDEQFF
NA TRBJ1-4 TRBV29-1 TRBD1 TGCAGCGTTGTATTCGGGACAGCTAATAATGAAAAACTGTTTTTT CSVVFGTANNEKLFF
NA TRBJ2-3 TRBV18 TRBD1 TGTGCCAGCTCATACGGGACAGGGGTGCGAGATACGCAGTATTTT CASSYGTGVRDTQYF
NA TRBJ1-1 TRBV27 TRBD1 TGTGCCAGCAGTTTACTCCGGACAGGGGTGGGCCCTGAAGCTTTCTTT CASSLLRTGVGPEAFF
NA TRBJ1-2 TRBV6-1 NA TGTGCCAGCAGTGAATTAGGCCCGGGTAACTATGGCTACACCTTC CASSELGPGNYGYTF
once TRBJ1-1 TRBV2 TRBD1 TGTGCCAGCAGGCAGGGGGCGAGGACTGAAGCTTTCTTT CASRQGARTEAFF
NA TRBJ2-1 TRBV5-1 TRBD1 TGCGCCAGCGCCAGGACAGGAGCATACAATGAGCAGTTCTTC CASARTGAYNEQFF
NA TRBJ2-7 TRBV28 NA TGTGCCAGCAGTCCCCGGGAGTTCGCGTCCTACGAGCAGTACTTC CASSPREFASYEQYF
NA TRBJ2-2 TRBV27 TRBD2 TGTGCCAGCAGGACTAGCGGGAACACCGGGGAGCTGTTTTTT CASRTSGNTGELFF
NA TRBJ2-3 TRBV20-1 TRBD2 TGCAGTGCTAGTCTGGCGGGAGGTAGAGATACGCAGTATTTT CSASLAGGRDTQYF
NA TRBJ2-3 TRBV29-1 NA TGCAGCGTTGAAGGTGGCGGGGGCACAGATACGCAGTATTTT CSVEGGGGTDTQYF
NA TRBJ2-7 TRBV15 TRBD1 TGTGCCACCAGCAGGGGGGAGAGAGGGGGCCACGAGCAGTACTTC CATSRGERGGHEQYF
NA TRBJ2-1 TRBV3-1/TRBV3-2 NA TGTGCCAGCAGCCAAGATTGGGCAGGGGCTTATGAGCAGTTCTTC CASSQDWAGAYEQFF
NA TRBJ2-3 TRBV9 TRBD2 TGTGCCAGCAGCGGACTAGCGCTTAGCACAGATACGCAGTATTTT CASSGLALSTDTQYF
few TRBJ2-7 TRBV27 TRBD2 TGTGCCAGCACCGCCCTAGGGGCGGGGGAGCCCTACGAGCAGTACTTC CASTALGAGEPYEQYF
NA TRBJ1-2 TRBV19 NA TGTGCCAGTAGTATCGGGGAGTTAAGCTACACCTTC CASSIGELSYTF
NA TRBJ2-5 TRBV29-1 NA TGCAGCGTCGCCAGTAGGGGGTCCGAGTGGGGGACCCAGTACTTC CSVASRGSEWGTQYF
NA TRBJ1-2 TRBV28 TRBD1 TGTGCCAGCAGGCGGGGACAGGCTCATGGCTACACCTTC CASRRGQAHGYTF
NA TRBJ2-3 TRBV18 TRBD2 TGTGCCAGCTCACCACCGGGACTAGCGATGACAGATACGCAGTATTTT CASSPPGLAMTDTQYF
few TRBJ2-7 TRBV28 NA TGTGCCAGCACCATTCCGGGGAGCGGTAACTCCTACGAGCAGTACTTC CASTIPGSGNSYEQYF
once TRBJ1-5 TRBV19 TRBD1 TGTGCCAGTAGTAGCGAGGACAGGGGAAATCAGCCCCAGCATTTT CASSSEDRGNQPQHF
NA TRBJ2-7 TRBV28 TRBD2 TGTGCCAGCAGACGGCAAGCGGGAGGGCCTTACGAGCAGTACTTC CASRRQAGGPYEQYF
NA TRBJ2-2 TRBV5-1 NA TGCGCCAGCAGCCCGGCTGGAAAGGGGTTGGCCGGGGAGCTGTTTTTT CASSPAGKGLAGELFF
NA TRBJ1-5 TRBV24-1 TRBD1 TGTGCCACCAGTGACAAGGGGACAGATCAGCCCCAGCATTTT CATSDKGTDQPQHF
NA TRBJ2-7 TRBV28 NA TGTGCCAGCTGTCTACAGGGACGCGAGCAGTACTTC CASCLQGREQYF
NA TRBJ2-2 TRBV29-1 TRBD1 TGCAGCGTCTGGACAGGGAACACCGGGGAGCTGTTTTTT CSVWTGNTGELFF